This entry concerns a single TCR beta chain. The antigen is unknown. Using immunoSEQ multiplex PCR, the repertoire was profiled, and TCRdb retains in-frame clones only, with some absent. The sample lists 20,000 to 25,000 clones; roughly 62% were seen once. The record originates from a study of CD4 T cells in relation to SARS-CoV-2 and coronaviruses. This CDR3 contains 16 residues. V lost 2 bases and J lost 7, with 15 bases in between. Looked up from germline, CDR1 is MGHRA and CDR2 is YSYEKL. The unexposed donors gave CD4+ T cells in about 2011-2018, prior to COVID-19. The cells were cultured for less than twelve days before CD4+ T cells were isolated.

The chain combines TRBV4-1 with TRBJ1-6; no firm D call. Input material: CD4+ T cells from PBMCs, cultured in vitro. This clonotype was obtained from a human donor in good health. The CDR3 nucleotides are TGCGCCAGCAGCCAACCTCAGAAACAGCAGAATTCACCCCTCCACTTT. Amino acids: CASSQPQKQQNSPLHF.